The 16 T cell receptor beta chains given below trace back to one sample, sequenced in a study of cytomegalovirus exposure and HLA in healthy donors. The PCR had 60 Vbeta and 13 Jbeta primers. Produced via immunoSEQ multiplex PCR; TCRdb's table is partial and in-frame only. The top ten clones hold under 5% of a sample with 100,000 or so clones, about 79% of them seen once. Sequenced material: PBMCs. The receptors originated from a female donor in good health and CMV-seropositive.

The chain is built from TRBV6-5 and TRBJ2-2, with 8 bases aligning to TRBD2. Germline V gene lookup returns CDR1 MNHEY and CDR2 SVGAGI. This CDR3 spans 15 amino acids. V shed 5 bases and J 5 bases; nucleotides not matched to a gene: 7. DNA of the CDR3: TGTGCCAGCAGTCGCCGGGTAGCGGGGACCGGGGAGCTGTTTTTT. Translating gives CASSRRVAGTGELFF.

This clone turned up a few times. This chain links TRBV5-1 with TRBJ1-3; TRBD1 is a possible D gene (6 bases). Between the trimmed V and J ends, which lost 1 base and 8 bases, there was a span of 16 bases. CDR3 size: 15 residues. From germline, CDR1 is SGHRS and CDR2 YFSETQ. The CDR3 region is CASSLSRDIQHTIYF. DNA of the CDR3: TGCGCCAGCAGCTTGTCCCGGGACATCCAGCACACCATATATTTT. The full variable domain, completed using reference TRBV5-1 and TRBJ1-3, is KAGVTQTPRYLIKTRGQQVTLSCSPISGHRSVSWYQQTPGQGLQFLFEYFSETQRNKGNFPGRFSGRQFSNSRSEMNVSTLELGDSALYLCASSLSRDIQHTIYFGEGSWLTVV.

V gene TRBV6-6 combines with J gene TRBJ1-4; D is unclear. V shed 2 bases and J shed 0 bases, with 10 bases lying between them. From germline, CDR1 is MNHNY and CDR2 SVGAGI (reference sequence). This CDR3 region has 16 residues. CDR3: CASSYSGGSTNEKLFF. The CDR3 DNA reads TGTGCCAGCAGTTACAGCGGTGGGTCAACTAATGAAAAACTGTTTTTT.

Details on this clone: Distinct nucleotide sequences in the sample also encode this CDR3. This chain joins TRBV5-6 and TRBJ2-5; TRBD1 aligns across 7 bases. The CDR3 is 14 residues long. Trimming took 5 bases from V and 5 from J; bases not matched to a gene: 9. Looked up from germline, CDR1 is SGHDT and CDR2 is YYEEEE. The CDR3 nucleotides read TGTGCCAGCAGTTTGACAGGGAGTATGGAGACCCAGTACTTC. Amino acid sequence: CASSLTGSMETQYF. The full variable domain, completed using reference TRBV5-6 and TRBJ2-5, is DAGVTQSPTHLIKTRGQQVTLRCSPKSGHDTVSWYQQALGQGPQFIFQYYEEEERQRGNFPDRFSGHQFPNYSSELNVNALLLGDSALYLCASSLTGSMETQYFGPGTRLLVL.

Only one count was recorded for this clone. J is TRBJ2-7 and V is TRBV7-2; TRBD2 matches at 13 bases. Germline V gives CDR1 SGHTA, CDR2 FQGNSA. The CDR3 spans 19 residues. The V segment lost 4 bases and the J segment 7 bases; nucleotides outside the gene matches: 19. CDR3 nucleotides: TGTGCCAGCAGCTCTCTCGGGACTAGCGGGAAAATTGGGGCGCGGGAGCAGTACTTC. Protein product: CASSSLGTSGKIGAREQYF.

The chain joins TRBV9 to TRBJ2-7; 8 nucleotides agree with TRBD2. V shed 6 bases, J shed 2 bases, and the junction held 7 bases outside the gene matches. The germline CDR1 and CDR2 sequences are SGDLS and YYNGEE. The CDR3 sequence is 14 residues long. In DNA form, the CDR3 reads TGTGCCAGCACCCGGGGGGGGGTCCCCTACGAGCAGTACTTC. Protein sequence: CASTRGGVPYEQYF.

The V and J genes are TRBV2 and TRBJ2-7; weak D call: TRBD1 (6 bases). CDR1 and CDR2 (germline): SNHLY, FYNNEI. Trimming left V 10 bases short and J 2 bases short, with 15 bases between. This CDR3 is built from 13 residues. CDR3 in amino acids: CANSRQDAYEQYF. In DNA form, the CDR3 reads TGTGCCAACTCGCGACAGGATGCCTACGAGCAGTACTTC.

The sample holds a few counts of this clone. The chain has TRBV10-1 and TRBJ2-3; D remains unclear. V was pared by 4 bases and J by 5 bases, with 4 bases between. CDR1 and CDR2 from the germline V gene are WNHNN and SYGVQD (reference sequence). CDR3 length: 11 amino acids. This chain's CDR3 is CASSARDTQYF. In DNA form, the CDR3 reads TGCGCCAGCAGTGCTAGAGATACGCAGTATTTT.

This rearrangement joins TRBV6-1 to TRBJ1-1; the D gene is possibly TRBD1 (5 bases). This CDR3 contains 13 residues. The germline V gene has CDR1 MNHNS and CDR2 SASEGT. Trimming removed 7 bases from V and 2 bases from J, with 11 bases in between. The DNA for the CDR3 is TGTGCCAGCAATTTACAGGATAACACTGAAGCTTTCTTT. Its translation: CASNLQDNTEAFF.

This rearrangement joins TRBV4-1 to TRBJ2-5; D not resolved. The V gene's germline CDR1 is MGHRA and CDR2 YSYEKL. V was pared by 2 bases and J by 1 base, with 8 bases between. The CDR3 covers 14 residues. CDR3 region: CASSQFQSQETQYF. CDR3 nucleotides: TGCGCCAGCAGCCAATTTCAGTCCCAAGAGACCCAGTACTTC.

J is TRBJ1-1 and V is TRBV4-3; D gene uncertain. This CDR3 contains 15 residues. Trimming removed 0 bases at V and 8 bases at J, with 16 bases between. Germline loops: CDR1 LGHNA, CDR2 YSLEER. The CDR3 here is CASSQDIGGLGEAFF. The CDR3, as DNA: TGCGCCAGCAGCCAAGATATCGGAGGGCTAGGGGAAGCTTTCTTT.

The V and J genes are TRBV7-8 and TRBJ1-5, with a weak D call TRBD1 (5 bases). V shed 2 bases and J shed 1 base, with 12 bases lying between them. This CDR3 has 16 residues. The germline V gene encodes CDR1 SGHVS and CDR2 FQNEAQ. The CDR3 bases are TGTGCCAGCAGCTTAATCGGCAGGGAAAGCAATCAGCCCCAGCATTTT. This encodes CASSLIGRESNQPQHF.

The chain has TRBV6-5 and TRBJ2-7; a weak D match, TRBD1 (6 bases). Germline loops: CDR1 MNHEY, CDR2 SVGAGI. The CDR3 contains 14 residues. Trimming pared 6 bases from V and 3 bases from J, leaving 15 bases between. The chain's CDR3 is CASSPRRGNYEQYF. The CDR3 DNA sequence: TGTGCCAGCAGCCCGCGTAGGGGGAACTACGAGCAGTACTTC.

The V gene is TRBV4-1, the J gene TRBJ2-7, with 10 bases matching TRBD2. In germline, CDR1 is MGHRA, CDR2 YSYEKL. The CDR3 is made up of 17 amino acids. J gave up 5 bases and V 1 base, and 11 bases lay outside the gene matches. The CDR3 sequence: CASSQAYGASGSHEQYF. CDR3 bases: TGCGCCAGCAGCCAAGCCTACGGGGCTAGCGGGAGTCACGAGCAGTACTTC.

The rearrangement uses TRBV15 and TRBJ2-6, with a tentative D call TRBD1 (5 bases). CDR1 is LNHNV, CDR2 YYDKDF, per germline (reference sequence). V was shortened by 4 bases and J by 0 bases, with 13 bases between the two germline ends. The CDR3 covers 17 residues. In DNA, the CDR3 is TGTGCCACCAGCACCCAAATGGGGCGCTCTGGGGCCAACGTCCTGACTTTC. Amino acids: CATSTQMGRSGANVLTF.

The sample holds one count of this clone. This chain joins TRBV15 and TRBJ2-7, with D possibly being TRBD2 (6 bases). The V end lost 3 bases, the J end lost 3 bases, and 6 bases lay between the germline ends. Germline values: CDR1 LNHNV, CDR2 YYDKDF (reference sequence). The CDR3 totals 12 residues. The CDR3 nucleotides read TGTGCCACCAGCAGGGACTACTACGAGCAGTACTTC. Protein product: CATSRDYYEQYF.